One sample yielded the 24 T cell receptor beta chains listed below, sequenced in a study of blood T cell repertoires in COVID-19. Measured with immunoSEQ multiplex PCR; TCRdb has only the in-frame clones, and not every one. Among 70,000 to 85,000 clones, about four fifths were seen once, and the ten largest hold 21%. Sequenced material: peripheral blood. Receptors were obtained from a human donor in a cohort sampled during active COVID-19.

In its sample, this clone was seen once. J is TRBJ2-6 and V is TRBV27; D ambiguous. With 5 bases removed from V and 0 bases from J, the gap between germline ends came to 5 bases. Germline-derived CDR1 and CDR2 are MNHEY and SMNVEV (reference sequence). This CDR3 is 14 amino acids long. The CDR3 DNA reads as TGTGCCAGCAGTCCCCACTCTGGGGCCAACGTCCTGACTTTC. It translates to CASSPHSGANVLTF.

The gene calls are TRBV10-3 and TRBJ2-7, with a possible D match to TRBD1 (7 bases). Deletions cut 10 bases from V and 6 bases from J, with 10 bases between. The CDR3 runs to 10 residues. Germline assignment: CDR1 ENHRY and CDR2 SYGVKD. CDR3 bases: TGTGCCACCCAGGGGGGCGAGCAGTACTTC. Translation gives CATQGGEQYF.

J is TRBJ2-7 and V is TRBV2, with D hard to call. CDR3 length: 15 residues. V shed 8 bases and J shed 3 bases, with 20 bases lying between them. Per germline, CDR1 SNHLY and CDR2 FYNNEI. Here the CDR3 DNA reads TGTGCCAGCTCATTCGGTACAGTCAGAGACTACGAGCAGTACTTC. This translates into CASSFGTVRDYEQYF.

The chain links TRBV9 to TRBJ1-5; no clear D gene. V was cut by 3 bases and J by 7 bases, with 14 bases left in between. CDR3 length: 14 residues. The germline V gene encodes CDR1 SGDLS and CDR2 YYNGEE. The CDR3 protein is CASSARRSGQPQHF. CDR3 nucleotide sequence: TGTGCCAGCAGCGCCCGCCGATCGGGGCAGCCCCAGCATTTT.

The V gene is TRBV2, the J gene TRBJ2-7, with a weak D call TRBD1 (6 bases). This CDR3 has 14 amino acids. V lost 6 bases to trimming and J lost 5 bases, with 17 bases between them. Germline assignment: CDR1 SNHLY and CDR2 FYNNEI. The CDR3 DNA reads as TGTGCCAGCAGAGCCTTACAGGGCCGGGACGAGCAGTACTTC. It specifies CASRALQGRDEQYF.

V gene TRBV15 combines with J gene TRBJ2-7; possible D gene TRBD2, 5 bases. This CDR3 contains 14 residues. Trimming shortened V by 3 bases and J by 2 bases, and 11 bases separated the two germline ends. Germline-derived CDR1 and CDR2 are LNHNV and YYDKDF (reference sequence). CDR3 coding DNA: TGTGCCACCAGCAGGGCGGGCCGGGCCTACGAGCAGTACTTC. Amino acids: CATSRAGRAYEQYF.

The chain couples TRBV10-3 to TRBJ2-5, with D maybe TRBD2 (7 bases). The CDR3 covers 14 residues. The germline V and J ends were trimmed by 2 bases and 5 bases, with 12 bases remaining between them. Per germline, CDR1 ENHRY and CDR2 SYGVKD. CDR3 loop: CAISERGGRETQYF. The CDR3 DNA reads as TGTGCCATCAGTGAGAGGGGGGGCAGGGAGACCCAGTACTTC.

The CDR3 loop is CASSQPGQEAFF. In nucleotides, the CDR3 is TGTGCCAGCAGCCAACCCGGACAAGAAGCTTTCTTT. The chain carries TRBV3-1 (or the pseudogene TRBV3-2) and TRBJ1-1, with a weak D call TRBD1 (5 bases). CDR1 is LGHDT and CDR2 is YNNKEL in the germline V gene (reference sequence). This CDR3 has 12 residues. Trimming removed 2 bases from V and 8 bases from J, with 9 bases in between.

The rearrangement joins TRBV27 to TRBJ1-1; D uncertain. V lost 6 bases to trimming and J lost 5 bases, with 13 bases between them. The CDR3 has 13 amino acids. Germline-derived CDR1 and CDR2 are MNHEY and SMNVEV (reference sequence). The CDR3 bases are TGTGCCAGCAGCTATCGGGGTGTAACTGAAGCTTTCTTT. Its translation is CASSYRGVTEAFF.

The genes are TRBV28 and TRBJ1-1, with 11 bases matching TRBD1. Germline CDR1 MDHEN, CDR2 SYDVKM. The CDR3 extends over 15 amino acids. V lost 2 bases, J lost 4 bases, and 3 bases stayed unmatched. CDR3 nucleotides: TGTGCCAGCAGTTTACCCGGGACAGGGGGCACTGAAGCTTTCTTT. It translates to CASSLPGTGGTEAFF.

The CDR3 DNA follows: TGTGCCAGCAGCTACGGGGACAGTCAGCCCCAGCATTTT. Amino acids: CASSYGDSQPQHF. The chain combines TRBV28 with TRBJ1-5; 7 bases match TRBD1. The CDR3 spans 13 residues. V shed 6 bases and J 6 bases; nucleotides not matched to a gene: 5. Germline V gives CDR1 MDHEN, CDR2 SYDVKM.

The CDR3 loop reads CASSLQGREEKLFF. In nucleotides, the CDR3 is TGCGCCAGCAGCCTACAGGGCCGGGAAGAAAAACTGTTTTTT. The J gene is TRBJ1-4, the V gene TRBV5-1, with a weak D call TRBD1 (6 bases). The CDR3 extends over 14 amino acids. Germline V gene lookup returns CDR1 SGHRS and CDR2 YFSETQ. Trimming removed 4 bases at V and 8 bases at J, with 15 bases between.

This clone has a single count. The rearrangement joins TRBV4-1 to TRBJ2-5; the D gene is possibly TRBD2 (6 bases). Deletions cut 7 bases from V and 1 base from J, with 22 bases between. This CDR3 region has 17 residues. The V gene's germline CDR1 is MGHRA and CDR2 YSYEKL. The CDR3 nucleotides are TGCGCCAGCACTCCTGGGCATGCAGGCGGGGCCCAAGAGACCCAGTACTTC. Translated, it gives CASTPGHAGGAQETQYF.

In this sample, this clone turned up a few times. J is TRBJ2-7 and V is TRBV20-1, with TRBD1 identical over 7 bases. The CDR3 consists of 14 residues. Germline V gene sequence: CDR1 DFQATT, CDR2 SNEGSKA (reference sequence). V trimming: 3 bases; J trimming: 1 base; junction bases outside the gene matches: 6. CDR3: CSASKGQQSYEQYF. The CDR3 region has the DNA TGCAGTGCTAGTAAGGGACAGCAGTCCTACGAGCAGTACTTC.

A single count supports this clone. The chain employs TRBV5-6 and TRBJ1-6; D not certain. The germline V and J ends were trimmed by 7 bases and 7 bases, with 18 bases remaining between them. The CDR3 is made up of 15 amino acids. Germline V gene lookup returns CDR1 SGHDT and CDR2 YYEEEE. The CDR3 protein is CASLTWAALNSPLHF. The CDR3 DNA follows: TGTGCCAGCCTGACGTGGGCAGCTCTAAATTCACCCCTCCACTTT.

J is TRBJ2-2 and V is TRBV21-1; the table names TRBD2, a call not compared with the DNA. TRBV21-1 is reported as a pseudogene. The CDR3 consists of 20 residues. The CDR3 nucleotides are TGTGCCAGCAGCAAAGCGCCTACGGGACTAGCGGGGGGTCGGGCCGGGGAGCTGTTTTTT. Translated, it gives CASSKAPTGLAGGRAGELFF.

The chain combines TRBV5-1 with TRBJ2-7, with D possibly TRBD1 on 5 matching bases. V lost 3 bases and J lost 6, with 19 bases in between. The CDR3 sequence is 15 residues long. CDR1 and CDR2 (germline): SGHRS, YFSETQ. In DNA form, the CDR3 reads TGCGCCAGCAGCTGGAAGACAGCGTCCACCCCCGAGCAGTACTTC. It yields the protein CASSWKTASTPEQYF. Full variable domain (remainder filled in from reference TRBV5-1 and TRBJ2-7): KAGVTQTPRYLIKTRGQQVTLSCSPISGHRSVSWYQQTPGQGLQFLFEYFSETQRNKGNFPGRFSGRQFSNSRSEMNVSTLELGDSALYLCASSWKTASTPEQYFGPGTRLTVT.

This clone came up once. The V call is TRBV29-1, the J call TRBJ2-2, with TRBD2 matching over 10 bases. Germline lookup yields CDR1 SQVTM and CDR2 ANQGSEA. V shed 4 bases, J shed 1 base, and the junction held 3 bases outside the gene matches. The CDR3 runs 15 residues. The DNA for the CDR3 is TGCAGCGTTGTTAGACTAGCGGGGAACACCGGGGAGCTGTTTTTT. Amino acid sequence: CSVVRLAGNTGELFF.

This clone was found a few times. This sequence joins TRBV11-2 and TRBJ1-1; 7 bases align to TRBD1. Germline V gene sequence: CDR1 SGHAT, CDR2 FQNNGV. This CDR3 has 16 amino acids. V lost 5 bases, J lost 1 base, and 10 bases stayed unmatched. The CDR3 coding sequence is TGTGCCAGCAGCCGAACAGGGGTCTCGGGGAACACTGAAGCTTTCTTT. Amino acids: CASSRTGVSGNTEAFF.

The chain combines TRBV6-6 with TRBJ2-5; 7 bases match TRBD1. The CDR3 runs 15 residues. The V gene's germline CDR1 is MNHNY and CDR2 SVGAGI (reference sequence). V lost 4 bases to trimming and J lost 1 base; unmatched junction nucleotides: 6. CDR3 bases: TGTGCCAGCAGTTCCGACAGGGACCCCCAAGAGACCCAGTACTTC. Amino acids: CASSSDRDPQETQYF.

The chain links TRBV4-1 to TRBJ2-5; 9 bases fit TRBD2. V dropped 1 base and J dropped 5; count of bases not matched to a gene: 14. Per germline, CDR1 MGHRA and CDR2 YSYEKL. The CDR3 sequence is 18 residues long. Here the CDR3 DNA reads TGCGCCAGCAGCCAAGGGCCGCGCGGGGCGGGGGGGCAGGAGACCCAGTACTTC. Residues: CASSQGPRGAGGQETQYF.

V and J are TRBV4-1 and TRBJ2-3; 15 positions match TRBD2. V was pared by 4 bases and J by 7 bases, with 6 bases of the junction left unmatched. Per germline, CDR1 MGHRA and CDR2 YSYEKL. The CDR3 has 16 amino acids. CDR3 nucleotides: TGCGCCAGCAGCCCAGGGACTAGCGGGGGGCTTAATACGCAGTATTTT. Translating gives CASSPGTSGGLNTQYF.

The chain carries TRBV7-2 and TRBJ2-1, with 9 bases fitting TRBD2. V dropped 5 bases and J dropped 16; count of bases not matched to a gene: 12. Germline V CDR1 and CDR2: SGHTA, FQGNSA. CDR3 length: 13 amino acids. The CDR3 region has the DNA TGTGCCAGCAGCAAACAAGGCGGGACTAGCATTTTCTTC. This sequence encodes CASSKQGGTSIFF.

This clone was seen a single time. The chain uses TRBV6-5 and TRBJ1-1; D possibly corresponds to TRBD1 (6 bases). V was clipped by 6 bases and J by 3 bases, with 11 bases between them. CDR3 size: 13 residues. The germline V gene has CDR1 MNHEY and CDR2 SVGAGI. The CDR3 here is CASRVGGHTEAFF. CDR3 in DNA: TGTGCCAGCAGGGTCGGGGGGCACACTGAAGCTTTCTTT.